What follows are 27 T cell receptor beta chains derived from one specimen sequenced in a study of cytomegalovirus exposure and HLA in healthy donors. The PCR used 60 Vbeta and 13 Jbeta primers. The repertoire was sequenced with immunoSEQ multiplex PCR; TCRdb's copy has only in-frame clones and lacks some. Seen here are about 120,000 clones, roughly 80% observed once, and the top ten hold 2% to 3%. Sequenced input: PBMCs. The receptors originated from a female donor in good health and CMV-seronegative.

In its sample, this clone was seen a few times. CDR3 DNA sequence: TGTGCCAGTCACAGAGCCGAGAACACTGAAGCTTTCTTT. It codes for CASHRAENTEAFF. The chain employs TRBV6-1 and TRBJ1-1; D is ambiguous. V lost 9 bases, J lost 1 base, and 12 bases lay in between. The CDR3 extends over 13 amino acids. The germline V gene encodes CDR1 MNHNS and CDR2 SASEGT.

This clone was observed a single time. This sample also contains other DNA sequences that code for the same CDR3. The chain has TRBV6-6 and TRBJ1-2; 10 bases fit TRBD1. This CDR3 contains 14 residues. The germline gives CDR1 MNHNY, CDR2 SVGAGI (reference sequence). V dropped 3 bases and J dropped 8; count of bases not matched to a gene: 6. This CDR3 reads CASSYIDRGPGYTF. CDR3 sequence (DNA): TGTGCCAGCAGTTATATTGACAGGGGGCCAGGCTACACCTTC.

The V and J genes are TRBV19 and TRBJ2-5; TRBD2 aligns across 9 bases. Per the germline V gene, CDR1 is LNHDA and CDR2 is SQIVND (reference sequence). The length of the CDR3 is 17 residues. V was pared by 5 bases and J by 3 bases, with 13 bases of the junction left unmatched. The CDR3 bases are TGTGCCAGTAGTCCGCGGATAGGCGGGGGGGTAGAAGAGACCCAGTACTTC. Residues: CASSPRIGGGVEETQYF.

This clone has a single count. The chain has TRBV7-9 and TRBJ2-5, with a possible D match to TRBD2 (6 bases). CDR3 length equals 16 residues. CDR1 and CDR2 from the germline V gene are SEHNR and FQNEAQ (reference sequence). Trimming removed 1 base at V and 2 bases at J, with 14 bases between. The CDR3 here is CASSLDRRTTQETQYF. CDR3 nucleotide sequence: TGTGCCAGCAGCTTAGACCGGAGGACTACTCAAGAGACCCAGTACTTC.

The chain has TRBV6-1 and TRBJ2-3; D possibly corresponds to TRBD1 (5 bases). Trimming cost V 2 bases and J 4 bases, with 13 bases left between them. CDR3 length equals 15 residues. CDR1 and CDR2 from the germline V gene are MNHNS and SASEGT. The CDR3 DNA sequence: TGTGCCAGCAGTGAATTGGGTAGGGGATCAGATACGCAGTATTTT. It specifies CASSELGRGSDTQYF.

This chain links TRBV2 with TRBJ1-1; possibly TRBD1 for D (6 bases). Germline loops: CDR1 SNHLY, CDR2 FYNNEI. Trimming pared 4 bases from V and 4 bases from J, leaving 13 bases between. CDR3 length equals 14 residues. The CDR3 DNA follows: TGTGCCAGCAGTGTCAGGGGTGGGAGCACTGAAGCTTTCTTT. It translates to CASSVRGGSTEAFF.

The rearrangement uses TRBV9 and TRBJ2-1; 10 bases align to TRBD2. The CDR3 sequence is 17 residues long. Trimming at V came to 0 bases and at J to 10 bases, leaving 13 bases not matched to a gene. Germline loops: CDR1 SGDLS, CDR2 YYNGEE. The chain's CDR3 is CASSVGAGGPFGGEQFF. The CDR3 bases are TGTGCCAGCAGCGTAGGAGCGGGGGGGCCCTTCGGAGGGGAGCAGTTCTTC.

This rearrangement joins TRBV10-3 to TRBJ2-3; D remains ambiguous. CDR1 ENHRY and CDR2 SYGVKD come from the germline V gene. The CDR3 consists of 12 residues. Trimming removed 10 bases from V and 3 bases from J, with 11 bases in between. In DNA, the CDR3 is TGTGCCACCCGGTTCAGGACAGATACGCAGTATTTT. Amino acid sequence: CATRFRTDTQYF.

The gene calls are TRBV5-4 and TRBJ2-5; 7 bases are a match to TRBD1. The CDR3 totals 14 residues. V trimming: 4 bases; J trimming: 4 bases; junction bases outside the gene matches: 7. Germline assignment: CDR1 SGHNT and CDR2 YYREEE (reference sequence). CDR3 in amino acids: CASSNDRDRETQYF. The CDR3, as DNA: TGTGCCAGCAGCAACGACAGGGATAGAGAGACCCAGTACTTC.

The chain couples TRBV6-5 to TRBJ1-4; unclear D gene. Germline CDR1 is MNHEY and CDR2 is SVGAGI. This CDR3 is 16 amino acids long. The V end lost 0 bases, the J end lost 8 bases, and 16 bases lay between the germline ends. CDR3: CASSYSWESGSEKLFF. As DNA, the CDR3 is TGTGCCAGCAGTTACTCCTGGGAGTCGGGTTCGGAAAAACTGTTTTTT.

This chain links TRBV12-5 with TRBJ1-3; 7 nucleotides agree with TRBD1. The germline CDR1 and CDR2 sequences are LGHNT and FRNRAP. V shed 2 bases and J 4 bases; nucleotides not matched to a gene: 2. The CDR3 is 14 residues long. The chain's CDR3 is CASGLTTGGNTIYF. The CDR3 region has the DNA TGTGCTAGTGGTTTGACGACAGGGGGAAACACCATATATTTT.

This clone was picked up a small number of times. The chain joins TRBV5-1 to TRBJ1-1; 7 positions agree with TRBD1. CDR3 size: 14 residues. The V gene's germline CDR1 is SGHRS and CDR2 YFSETQ. V trimming: 2 bases; J trimming: 0 bases; junction bases outside the gene matches: 1. The CDR3 DNA sequence: TGCGCCAGCAGCTTCGACAGGGTGAACACTGAAGCTTTCTTT. This sequence encodes CASSFDRVNTEAFF.

The chain couples TRBV7-2 to TRBJ2-7, with 8 bases that match TRBD1. The CDR3 is 14 residues long. CDR1 is SGHTA and CDR2 is FQGNSA in the germline V gene. V trimming: 7 bases; J trimming: 5 bases; junction bases outside the gene matches: 10. The CDR3: CASNIGQGLDEQYF. The CDR3 coding sequence is TGTGCCAGCAATATCGGACAGGGTTTAGACGAGCAGTACTTC.

This clone was counted a single time. The CDR3 DNA is TGTGCCTGGAGCAACGGGACAGGGTTAGGTGGCTACACCTTC. Its protein is CAWSNGTGLGGYTF. This sequence joins TRBV30 and TRBJ1-2, with 9 bases identical to TRBD1. V was pared by 3 bases and J by 7 bases, with 9 bases of the junction left unmatched. The CDR3 runs to 14 residues. Germline values: CDR1 GTSNPN, CDR2 SVGIG (reference sequence).

This clone was detected a few times. The chain is built from TRBV2 and TRBJ1-1; TRBD1 is a possible D gene (6 bases). Trimming removed 4 bases at V and 5 bases at J, with 8 bases between. Germline CDR1 reads SNHLY; CDR2 reads FYNNEI. This CDR3 has 12 residues. CDR3 DNA sequence: TGTGCCAGCAGTGGAGGGGGAACTGAAGCTTTCTTT. Translation gives CASSGGGTEAFF.

The rearrangement uses TRBV11-2 and TRBJ2-2, with D perhaps matching TRBD2 (6 bases). The CDR3 totals 13 residues. Looked up from germline, CDR1 is SGHAT and CDR2 is FQNNGV. Trimming shortened V by 4 bases and J by 3 bases, and 6 bases separated the two germline ends. The CDR3 protein is CASSSGDTGELFF. The CDR3 DNA follows: TGTGCCAGCAGCTCGGGGGACACCGGGGAGCTGTTTTTT.

The CDR3, as DNA: TGTGCCAGCAGCCAACAGGGGATAACCTACGAGCAGTACTTC. This sequence encodes CASSQQGITYEQYF. This chain connects TRBV14 to TRBJ2-7; a possible D gene is TRBD1 (6 bases). The germline V gene encodes CDR1 SGHDN and CDR2 FVKESK. CDR3 length: 14 residues. The V gene lost 2 bases and the J gene lost 2 bases, with 10 bases spanning the gap.

J is TRBJ2-7 and V is TRBV5-1; tentatively, D is TRBD2 (7 bases). V lost 4 bases, J lost 6 bases, and 17 bases lay in between. The CDR3 totals 14 residues. Germline loops: CDR1 SGHRS, CDR2 YFSETQ. The CDR3 here is CASSPEGGVGEQYF. The CDR3 DNA reads as TGCGCCAGCAGCCCGGAGGGGGGGGTCGGCGAGCAGTACTTC.

This chain uses TRBV5-1 with TRBJ1-2; 7 bases are a match to TRBD1. V trimming: 0 bases; J trimming: 8 bases; junction bases outside the gene matches: 10. The CDR3 has 15 amino acids. CDR1 and CDR2 from the germline V gene are SGHRS and YFSETQ. This chain's CDR3 is CASSLGDSLRGGYTF. The DNA for the CDR3 is TGCGCCAGCAGCTTGGGGGACAGTCTAAGAGGAGGCTACACCTTC. The whole variable domain, filled in from reference TRBV5-1 and TRBJ1-2, reads KAGVTQTPRYLIKTRGQQVTLSCSPISGHRSVSWYQQTPGQGLQFLFEYFSETQRNKGNFPGRFSGRQFSNSRSEMNVSTLELGDSALYLCASSLGDSLRGGYTFGSGTRLTVV.

This clone was observed a handful of times. The chain employs TRBV5-6 and TRBJ1-1, with 9 nucleotides matching TRBD1. The germline gives CDR1 SGHDT, CDR2 YYEEEE. The CDR3 loop spans 16 amino acids. Trimming removed 4 bases from V and 5 bases from J; junction bases left unmatched: 12. CDR3 sequence reads: CASSTGGETARTEAFF. CDR3 in DNA: TGTGCCAGCAGCACAGGGGGCGAAACCGCTCGGACTGAAGCTTTCTTT.

The chain has TRBV6-6 and TRBJ2-3; TRBD2 agrees at 8 bases. The CDR3 extends over 15 amino acids. From germline, CDR1 is MNHNY and CDR2 SVGAGI (reference sequence). Trimming cost V 0 bases and J 3 bases; bases outside gene matches: 2. The DNA of the CDR3 is TGTGCCAGCAGTTACTCACGGGGGGGGACAGATACGCAGTATTTT. Translation gives CASSYSRGGTDTQYF.

The chain uses TRBV29-1 and TRBJ1-1; no firm D call. Trimming shortened V by 4 bases and J by 3 bases, and 6 bases separated the two germline ends. The CDR3 totals 11 residues. The germline V gene encodes CDR1 SQVTM and CDR2 ANQGSEA. CDR3 sequence reads: CSVGGHTEAFF. CDR3 bases: TGCAGCGTTGGTGGGCACACTGAAGCTTTCTTT. The full variable domain, rest sourced from reference TRBV29-1 and TRBJ1-1, is SAVISQKPSRDICQRGTSLTIQCQVDSQVTMMFWYRQQPGQSLTLIATANQGSEATYESGFVIDKFPISRPNLTFSTLTVSNMSPEDSSIYLCSVGGHTEAFFGQGTRLTVV.

The V and J genes are TRBV2 and TRBJ2-5, with D possibly matching TRBD2 (7 bases). This CDR3 has 14 residues. The germline CDR1 and CDR2 sequences are SNHLY and FYNNEI. Trimming left V 4 bases short and J 1 base short, with 10 bases between. The CDR3 DNA is TGTGCCAGCAGTGGAGGGGGGGGCCAAGAGACCCAGTACTTC. Protein sequence: CASSGGGGQETQYF.

The V gene is TRBV25-1, the J gene TRBJ1-6; possibly TRBD1 for D (6 bases). V lost 0 bases and J 10 bases, leaving 13 bases between the germline ends. The germline gives CDR1 MGHDK, CDR2 SYGVNS. The CDR3 contains 15 residues. The CDR3 reads CASSEYEAGESPLHF. CDR3 sequence (DNA): TGTGCCAGCAGTGAATATGAGGCAGGGGAATCACCCCTCCACTTT. The full variable domain, its missing parts supplied by reference TRBV25-1 and TRBJ1-6, is EADIYQTPRYLVIGTGKKITLECSQTMGHDKMYWYQQDPGMELHLIHYSYGVNSTEKGDLSSESTVSRIRTEHFPLTLESARPSHTSQYLCASSEYEAGESPLHFGNGTRLTVT.

The chain has TRBV7-9 and TRBJ1-2, with 7 bases aligning to TRBD1. V was pared by 1 base and J by 4 bases, with 6 bases of the junction left unmatched. CDR3 length: 15 amino acids. The V gene's germline CDR1 is SEHNR and CDR2 FQNEAQ (reference sequence). The CDR3 loop is CASSLVEGAGYGYTF. CDR3 nucleotide sequence: TGTGCCAGCAGCTTAGTCGAGGGGGCGGGCTATGGCTACACCTTC.

The sample holds a few counts of this clone. The chain combines TRBV5-1 with TRBJ2-7; D is perhaps TRBD1 (6 bases). The CDR3 length is 15 residues. The germline CDR1 and CDR2 sequences are SGHRS and YFSETQ. V was trimmed by 0 bases and J by 2 bases, leaving 12 bases between them. CDR3 bases: TGCGCCAGCAGCTTGGCTCCTGGACAGACCTACGAGCAGTACTTC. This gives the protein CASSLAPGQTYEQYF. The whole variable domain, filled in from reference TRBV5-1 and TRBJ2-7, reads KAGVTQTPRYLIKTRGQQVTLSCSPISGHRSVSWYQQTPGQGLQFLFEYFSETQRNKGNFPGRFSGRQFSNSRSEMNVSTLELGDSALYLCASSLAPGQTYEQYFGPGTRLTVT.

The chain links TRBV14 to TRBJ2-4; D is perhaps TRBD1 (6 bases). The CDR3 contains 14 residues. The ends were cut back, 1 base at V and 14 bases at J, with 18 bases in the middle. The germline V gene has CDR1 SGHDN and CDR2 FVKESK. CDR3 bases: TGTGCCAGCAGCCAAGGGGCAGGGACAACAACAAAGTACTTC. Translated: CASSQGAGTTTKYF. Full variable domain (remainder filled in from reference TRBV14 and TRBJ2-4): EAGVTQFPSHSVIEKGQTVTLRCDPISGHDNLYWYRRVMGKEIKFLLHFVKESKQDESGMPNNRFLAERTGGTYSTLKVQPAELEDSGVYFCASSQGAGTTTKYFGAGTRLSVL.